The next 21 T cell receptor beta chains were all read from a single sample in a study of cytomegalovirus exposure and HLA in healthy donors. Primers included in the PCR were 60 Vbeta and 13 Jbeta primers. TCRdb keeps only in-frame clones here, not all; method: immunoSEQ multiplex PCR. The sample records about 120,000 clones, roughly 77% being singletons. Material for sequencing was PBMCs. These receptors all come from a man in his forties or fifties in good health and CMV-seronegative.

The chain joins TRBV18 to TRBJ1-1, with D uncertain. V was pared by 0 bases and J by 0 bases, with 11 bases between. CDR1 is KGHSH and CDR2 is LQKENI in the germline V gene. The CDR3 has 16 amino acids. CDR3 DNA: TGTGCCAGCTCACCACCAGGCTCTAGAATGAACACTGAAGCTTTCTTT. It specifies CASSPPGSRMNTEAFF.

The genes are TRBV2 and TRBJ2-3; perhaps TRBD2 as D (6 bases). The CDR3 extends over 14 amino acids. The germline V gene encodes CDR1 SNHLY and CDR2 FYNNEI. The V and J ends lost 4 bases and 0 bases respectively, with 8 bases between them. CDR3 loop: CASSGRGSTDTQYF. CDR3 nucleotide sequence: TGTGCCAGCAGTGGGAGGGGTAGCACAGATACGCAGTATTTT.

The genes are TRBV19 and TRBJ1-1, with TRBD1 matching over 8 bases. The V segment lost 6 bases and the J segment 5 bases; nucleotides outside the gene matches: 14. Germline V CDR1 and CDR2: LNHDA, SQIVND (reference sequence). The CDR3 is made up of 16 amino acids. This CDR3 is CASRLTGVWLGTEAFF. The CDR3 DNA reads TGTGCCAGTAGACTGACAGGGGTTTGGTTGGGAACTGAAGCTTTCTTT.

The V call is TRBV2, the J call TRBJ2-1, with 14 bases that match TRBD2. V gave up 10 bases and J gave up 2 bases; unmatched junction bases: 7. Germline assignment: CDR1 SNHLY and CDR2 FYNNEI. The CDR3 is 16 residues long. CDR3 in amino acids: CATTSGGAPTYNEQFF. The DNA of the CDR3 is TGTGCCACGACTAGCGGGGGGGCCCCAACCTACAATGAGCAGTTCTTC. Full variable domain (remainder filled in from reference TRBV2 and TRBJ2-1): EPEVTQTPSHQVTQMGQEVILRCVPISNHLYFYWYRQILGQKVEFLVSFYNNEISEKSEIFDDQFSVERPDGSNFTLKIRSTKLEDSAMYFCATTSGGAPTYNEQFFGPGTRLTVL.

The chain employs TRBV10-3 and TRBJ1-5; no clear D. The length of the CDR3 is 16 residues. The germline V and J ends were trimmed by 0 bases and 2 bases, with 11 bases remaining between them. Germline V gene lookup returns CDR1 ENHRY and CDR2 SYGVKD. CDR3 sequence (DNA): TGTGCCATCAGTGAGTCTCCTGGGCAGGGCAATCAGCCCCAGCATTTT. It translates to CAISESPGQGNQPQHF.

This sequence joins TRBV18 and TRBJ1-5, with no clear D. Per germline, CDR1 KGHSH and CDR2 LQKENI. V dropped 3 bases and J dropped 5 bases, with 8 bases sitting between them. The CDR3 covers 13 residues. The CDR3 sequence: CASSPDGDQPQHF. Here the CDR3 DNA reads TGTGCCAGCTCACCCGACGGGGATCAGCCCCAGCATTTT.

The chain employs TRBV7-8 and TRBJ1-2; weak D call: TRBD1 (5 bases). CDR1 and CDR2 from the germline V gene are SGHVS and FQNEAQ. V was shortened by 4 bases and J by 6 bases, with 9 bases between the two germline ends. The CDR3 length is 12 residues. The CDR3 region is CASSSEGDGYTF. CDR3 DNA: TGTGCCAGCAGCTCCGAAGGGGATGGCTACACCTTC.

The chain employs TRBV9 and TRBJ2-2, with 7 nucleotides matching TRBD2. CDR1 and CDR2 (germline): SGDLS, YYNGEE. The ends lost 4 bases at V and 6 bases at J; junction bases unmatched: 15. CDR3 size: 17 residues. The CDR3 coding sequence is TGTGCCAGCAGCCCTGGAGCGGGATTTAACGGGGCCGGGGAGCTGTTTTTT. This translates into CASSPGAGFNGAGELFF.

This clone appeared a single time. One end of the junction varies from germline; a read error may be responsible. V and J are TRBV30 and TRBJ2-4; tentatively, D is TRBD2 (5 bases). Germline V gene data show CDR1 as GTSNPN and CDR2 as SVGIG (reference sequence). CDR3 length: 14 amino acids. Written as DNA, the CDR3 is TGTGCCTGGAGTACCCCCTCCCCCGGGAACAGTCAGTACTTC. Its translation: CAWSTPSPGNSQYF.

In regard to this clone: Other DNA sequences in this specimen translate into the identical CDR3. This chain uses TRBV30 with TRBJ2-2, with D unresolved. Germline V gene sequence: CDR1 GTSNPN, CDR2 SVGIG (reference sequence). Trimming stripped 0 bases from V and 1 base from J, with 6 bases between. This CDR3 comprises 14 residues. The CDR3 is CAWSVSRNTGELFF. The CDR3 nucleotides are TGTGCCTGGAGTGTATCCCGGAACACCGGGGAGCTGTTTTTT.

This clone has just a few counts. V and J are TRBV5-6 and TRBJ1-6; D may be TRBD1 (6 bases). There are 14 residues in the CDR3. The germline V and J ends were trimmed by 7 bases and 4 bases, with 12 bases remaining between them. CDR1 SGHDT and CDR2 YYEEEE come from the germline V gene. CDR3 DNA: TGTGCCAGCCGAAACAGGGATTATAATTCACCCCTCCACTTT. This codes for CASRNRDYNSPLHF.

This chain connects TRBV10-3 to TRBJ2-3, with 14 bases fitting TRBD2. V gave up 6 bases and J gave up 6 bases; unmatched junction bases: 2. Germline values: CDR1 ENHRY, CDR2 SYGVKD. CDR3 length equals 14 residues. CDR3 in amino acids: CAISGTSGGDTQYF. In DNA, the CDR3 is TGTGCCATCAGCGGGACTAGCGGGGGTGATACGCAGTATTTT.

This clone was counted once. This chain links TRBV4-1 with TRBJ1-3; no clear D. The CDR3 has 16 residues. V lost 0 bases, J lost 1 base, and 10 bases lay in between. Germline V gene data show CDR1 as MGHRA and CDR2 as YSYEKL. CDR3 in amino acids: CASSQDLVQSGNTIYF. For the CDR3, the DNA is TGCGCCAGCAGCCAAGATTTGGTACAGTCTGGAAACACCATATATTTT.

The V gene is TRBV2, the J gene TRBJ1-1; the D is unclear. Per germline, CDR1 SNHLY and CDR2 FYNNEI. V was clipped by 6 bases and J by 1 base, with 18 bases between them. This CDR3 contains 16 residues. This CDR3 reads CASSPPPDSWNTEAFF. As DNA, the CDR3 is TGTGCCAGCAGCCCCCCACCTGACTCCTGGAACACTGAAGCTTTCTTT.

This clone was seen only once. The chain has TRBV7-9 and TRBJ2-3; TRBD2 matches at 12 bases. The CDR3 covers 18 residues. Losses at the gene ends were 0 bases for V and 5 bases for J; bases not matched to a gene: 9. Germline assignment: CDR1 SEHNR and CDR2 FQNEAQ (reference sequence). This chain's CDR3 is CASSLAGLAGGLEDTQYF. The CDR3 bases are TGTGCCAGCAGCTTAGCGGGCCTAGCGGGGGGGCTTGAAGATACGCAGTATTTT.

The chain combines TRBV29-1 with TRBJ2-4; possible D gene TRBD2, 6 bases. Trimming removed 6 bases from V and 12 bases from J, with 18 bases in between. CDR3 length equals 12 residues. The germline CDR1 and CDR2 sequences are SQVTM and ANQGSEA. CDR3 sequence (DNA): TGCAGCGTCACCATCAATCTGGGGGGTCAGTACTTC. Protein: CSVTINLGGQYF.

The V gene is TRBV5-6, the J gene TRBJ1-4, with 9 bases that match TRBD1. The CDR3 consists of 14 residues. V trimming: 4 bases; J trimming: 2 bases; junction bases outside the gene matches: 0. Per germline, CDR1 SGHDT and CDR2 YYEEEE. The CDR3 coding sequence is TGTGCCAGCAGCGGACAGGGGACTAATGAAAAACTGTTTTTT. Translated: CASSGQGTNEKLFF.

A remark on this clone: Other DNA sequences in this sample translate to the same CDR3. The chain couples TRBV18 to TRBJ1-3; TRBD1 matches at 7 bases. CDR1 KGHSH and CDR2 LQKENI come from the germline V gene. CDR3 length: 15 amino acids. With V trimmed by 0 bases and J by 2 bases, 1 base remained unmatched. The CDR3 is CASSPPDRAGNTIYF. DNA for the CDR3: TGTGCCAGCTCACCACCCGACAGGGCTGGAAACACCATATATTTT.

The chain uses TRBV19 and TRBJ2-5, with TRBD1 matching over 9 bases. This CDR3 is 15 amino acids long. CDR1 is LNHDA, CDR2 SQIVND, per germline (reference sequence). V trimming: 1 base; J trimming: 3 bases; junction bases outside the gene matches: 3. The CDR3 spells CASSIVGTGKETQYF. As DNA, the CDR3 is TGTGCCAGTAGTATAGTTGGGACAGGGAAAGAGACCCAGTACTTC.

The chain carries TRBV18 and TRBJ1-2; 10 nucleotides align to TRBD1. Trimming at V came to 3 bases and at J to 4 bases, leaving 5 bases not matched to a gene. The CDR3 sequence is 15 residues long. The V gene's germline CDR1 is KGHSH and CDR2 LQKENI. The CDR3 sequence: CASSPGQGTGYGYTF. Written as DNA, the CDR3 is TGTGCCAGCTCACCGGGACAGGGGACGGGCTATGGCTACACCTTC.

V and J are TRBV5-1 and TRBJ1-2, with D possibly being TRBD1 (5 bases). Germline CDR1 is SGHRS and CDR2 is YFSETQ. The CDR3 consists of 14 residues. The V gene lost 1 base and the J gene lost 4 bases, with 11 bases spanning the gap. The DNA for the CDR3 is TGCGCCAGCAGCTTGCCAGGACAAGTCTATGGCTACACCTTC. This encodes CASSLPGQVYGYTF.